These T cell receptor beta chains were read from a single sample in a study of molecular identifiers for immune sequencing clone quantification. TCRdb reprocessed the PCR reads via MiXCR and lists one record per CDR3 protein. The sample contains 97,000 or so distinct CDR3 sequences, 20% to 25% of which appear only once. The sample consisted of naive CD8+ T cells from blood, with Jurkat cell RNA spiked in. The receptors come from a human donor in good health. Some libraries in this study had Jurkat cell RNA spiked in. The CDR3 runs from the conserved cysteine through the conserved F or W. Each record gives: D gene, V gene, clone size, J gene, CDR3 DNA, CDR3 protein. A D gene is named only where the DNA matches it firmly. Clone sizes are given selectively: once, few, many, or a class where the clone is expanded.

d_call: TRBD1
v_call: TRBV19
clone_size: few
j_call: TRBJ1-1
cdr3_nt: TGTGCCAGTAGTATAGACGACAGGGGGGACACTGAAGCTTTCTTT
cdr3_aa: CASSIDDRGDTEAFF

d_call: TRBD2
v_call: TRBV6-1
clone_size: many
j_call: TRBJ2-1
cdr3_nt: TGTGCCAGCAGGGACACTAGCGGCGAGCAGTTCTTC
cdr3_aa: CASRDTSGEQFF

d_call: -
v_call: TRBV27
clone_size: many
j_call: TRBJ2-7
cdr3_nt: TGTGCCAGCAGTTTGGGGGAAATCTACGAGCAGTACTTC
cdr3_aa: CASSLGEIYEQYF

d_call: -
v_call: TRBV19
clone_size: -
j_call: TRBJ1-2
cdr3_nt: TGTGCCAGTAGTATGGGCAGGCCCCGGGACTATAGCTACACCTTC
cdr3_aa: CASSMGRPRDYSYTF

d_call: TRBD1
v_call: TRBV4-3
clone_size: -
j_call: TRBJ1-2
cdr3_nt: TGCGCCAGTAAAGTCGGGACAGGTATTAACTATGGCTACACCTTC
cdr3_aa: CASKVGTGINYGYTF

d_call: TRBD2
v_call: TRBV11-2
clone_size: few
j_call: TRBJ2-5
cdr3_nt: TGTGCCAGCAGCATAACTAGCGGAGGGCGAGAGACCCAGTACTTC
cdr3_aa: CASSITSGGRETQYF

d_call: TRBD1
v_call: TRBV9
clone_size: -
j_call: TRBJ1-2
cdr3_nt: TGTGCCAGCAGCAGTTACAGGGGCCCCTATGGCTACACCTTC
cdr3_aa: CASSSYRGPYGYTF

d_call: TRBD2
v_call: TRBV27
clone_size: few
j_call: TRBJ2-2
cdr3_nt: TGTGCCAGCAGCTCCCGACTAGCGACTACCGGGGAGCTGTTTTTT
cdr3_aa: CASSSRLATTGELFF

d_call: TRBD1
v_call: TRBV27
clone_size: many
j_call: TRBJ2-3
cdr3_nt: TGTGCCAGCATGATGTCAGGGGGCTATAGCACAGATACGCAGTATTTT
cdr3_aa: CASMMSGGYSTDTQYF

d_call: -
v_call: TRBV7-6
clone_size: many
j_call: TRBJ2-5
cdr3_nt: TGTGCCAGCAGCTTAGCAGGATTCCAAGAGACCCAGTACTTC
cdr3_aa: CASSLAGFQETQYF

d_call: TRBD1
v_call: TRBV4-3
clone_size: few
j_call: TRBJ2-1
cdr3_nt: TGCGCCAGCAGCCAAGAGGGACAGGCGGATGAGCAGTTCTTC
cdr3_aa: CASSQEGQADEQFF

d_call: -
v_call: TRBV6-5
clone_size: many
j_call: TRBJ2-7
cdr3_nt: TGTGCCAGCAGTTACTCGAGGGTCTACGAGCAGTACTTC
cdr3_aa: CASSYSRVYEQYF

d_call: TRBD1
v_call: TRBV5-6
clone_size: many
j_call: TRBJ2-1
cdr3_nt: TGTGCCAGCAGCTGGGGGACAGGGCTTGGCGGTGAGCAGTTCTTC
cdr3_aa: CASSWGTGLGGEQFF

d_call: -
v_call: TRBV7-2
clone_size: many
j_call: TRBJ2-5
cdr3_nt: TGTGCCAGCAGGGTCGGGCAGGAGACCCAGTACTTC
cdr3_aa: CASRVGQETQYF

d_call: TRBD2
v_call: TRBV27
clone_size: few
j_call: TRBJ2-7
cdr3_nt: TGTGCCAGCAGTTTAGGCGGGAGCAGATACGAGCAGTACTTC
cdr3_aa: CASSLGGSRYEQYF

d_call: -
v_call: TRBV4-3
clone_size: many
j_call: TRBJ2-2
cdr3_nt: TGCGCCAGCAGCCAAAGTCTAGTCGGGGAGCTGTTTTTT
cdr3_aa: CASSQSLVGELFF

d_call: -
v_call: TRBV27
clone_size: many
j_call: TRBJ2-1
cdr3_nt: TGTGCCAGCAGTCCCCGCAACTACAATGAGCAGTTCTTC
cdr3_aa: CASSPRNYNEQFF

d_call: -
v_call: TRBV19
clone_size: -
j_call: TRBJ1-4
cdr3_nt: TGTGCCAGTAGTATCTCAGGAATGCGGAATGAAAAACTGTTTTTT
cdr3_aa: CASSISGMRNEKLFF

d_call: -
v_call: TRBV25-1
clone_size: many
j_call: TRBJ1-5
cdr3_nt: TGTGCCAGCAGTGAATCTGGTGTTGGTCAGCCCCAGCATTTT
cdr3_aa: CASSESGVGQPQHF

d_call: -
v_call: TRBV29-1
clone_size: few
j_call: TRBJ2-2
cdr3_nt: TGCAGCGTTGAAGGTCGCGGAGGGCCCTCCGGGGAGCTGTTTTTT
cdr3_aa: CSVEGRGGPSGELFF

d_call: TRBD2
v_call: TRBV7-9
clone_size: -
j_call: TRBJ2-2
cdr3_nt: TGTGCCAGCAGCCCCCAACTAGCGGGCACCGGGGAGCTGTTTTTT
cdr3_aa: CASSPQLAGTGELFF

d_call: -
v_call: TRBV19
clone_size: -
j_call: TRBJ2-7
cdr3_nt: TGTGCCAGTAGTATTGGTGGGCAGTCCTACGAGCAGTACTTC
cdr3_aa: CASSIGGQSYEQYF

d_call: TRBD1
v_call: TRBV6-2/TRBV6-3
clone_size: many
j_call: TRBJ1-5
cdr3_nt: TGTGCCAGCAGTTCCCGCAGGGGGCGTAGCAATCAGCCCCAGCATTTT
cdr3_aa: CASSSRRGRSNQPQHF

d_call: TRBD2
v_call: TRBV27
clone_size: -
j_call: TRBJ2-1
cdr3_nt: TGTGCCAGCAGTTTCGGAGCGGGATACTCCTACAATGAGCAGTTCTTC
cdr3_aa: CASSFGAGYSYNEQFF

d_call: -
v_call: TRBV29-1
clone_size: many
j_call: TRBJ1-2
cdr3_nt: TGCAGCCTGTTGGAGGGAATTGGCTACACCTTC
cdr3_aa: CSLLEGIGYTF

d_call: -
v_call: TRBV20-1
clone_size: -
j_call: TRBJ1-1
cdr3_nt: TGCAGTGCTAGAGCCCTCAAGACAGGGAACACTGAAGCTTTCTTT
cdr3_aa: CSARALKTGNTEAFF

d_call: -
v_call: TRBV4-1
clone_size: many
j_call: TRBJ1-5
cdr3_nt: TGCGCCAGCAGCCCCATAGAGCAGGGCCGGAATCAGCCCCAGCATTTT
cdr3_aa: CASSPIEQGRNQPQHF

d_call: -
v_call: TRBV20-1
clone_size: many
j_call: TRBJ2-2
cdr3_nt: TGCAGTGCTAGATCCTTGAACACCGGGGAGCTGTTTTTT
cdr3_aa: CSARSLNTGELFF